This T cell receptor (beta chain) was captured in a study of cytomegalovirus exposure and HLA in healthy donors. The ends lost 3 bases at V and 2 bases at J; junction bases unmatched: 12. Germline CDR1 LNHDA, CDR2 SQIVND (reference sequence). The CDR3 is 17 residues long. Sequenced by immunoSEQ multiplex PCR; TCRdb stores in-frame clones only, minus some. In the table there are 200,000 to 250,000 clones, about 86% of which are singletons. The sequenced material came from PBMCs. The chain links TRBV19 to TRBJ2-5; 7 bases map to TRBD1. The sequence was collected from a man aged 18 to 29 in good health and CMV-seronegative. CDR3 loop: CASSMVSTGLWQETQYF. The CDR3, as DNA: TGTGCCAGTAGTATGGTTTCGACAGGGCTGTGGCAAGAGACCCAGTACTTC.